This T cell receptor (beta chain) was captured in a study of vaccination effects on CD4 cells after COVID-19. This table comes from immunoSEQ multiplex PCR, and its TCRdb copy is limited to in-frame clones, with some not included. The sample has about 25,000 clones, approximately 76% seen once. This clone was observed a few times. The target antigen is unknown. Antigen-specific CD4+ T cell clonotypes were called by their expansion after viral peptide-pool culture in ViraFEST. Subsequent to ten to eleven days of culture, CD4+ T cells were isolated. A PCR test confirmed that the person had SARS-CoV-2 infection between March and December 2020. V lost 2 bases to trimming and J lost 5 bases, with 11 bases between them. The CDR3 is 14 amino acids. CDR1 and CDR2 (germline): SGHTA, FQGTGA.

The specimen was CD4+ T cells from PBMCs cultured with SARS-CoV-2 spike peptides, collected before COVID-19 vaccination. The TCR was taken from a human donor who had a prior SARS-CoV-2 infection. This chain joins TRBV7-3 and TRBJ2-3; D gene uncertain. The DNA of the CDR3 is TGTGCCAGCAGCTTAGGAGTAGCCGGAGATACGCAGTATTTT. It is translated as CASSLGVAGDTQYF.